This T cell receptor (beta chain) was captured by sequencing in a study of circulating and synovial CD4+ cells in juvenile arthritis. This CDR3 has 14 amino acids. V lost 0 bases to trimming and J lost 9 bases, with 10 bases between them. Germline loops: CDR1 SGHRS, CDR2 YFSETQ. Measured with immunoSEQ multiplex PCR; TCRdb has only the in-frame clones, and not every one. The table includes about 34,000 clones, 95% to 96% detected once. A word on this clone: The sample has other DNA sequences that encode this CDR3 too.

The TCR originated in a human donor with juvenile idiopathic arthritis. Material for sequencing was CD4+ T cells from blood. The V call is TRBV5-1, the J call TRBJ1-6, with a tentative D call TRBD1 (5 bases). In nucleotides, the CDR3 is TGCGCCAGCAGCTTGGGGCAGGGAACTTCACCCCTCCACTTT. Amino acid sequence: CASSLGQGTSPLHF.